Listed below are T cell receptor beta chains from one sample, sequenced in a study of T cell responses to AZD1222 COVID-19 vaccine. Repertoires were generated with immunoSEQ multiplex PCR, while TCRdb's copy carries only in-frame clones and drops some. Altogether 95,000 to 150,000 clones are present, roughly 90% being singletons, with the ten largest covering 7.9%. The sample here was peripheral blood, taken 28 days after the second AZD1222 dose. The receptor set was obtained from an adult who received the AZD1222 COVID-19 vaccine. Each CDR3 is given with its conserved first and last residue. A D gene is named only where the DNA matches it firmly. For some rows the clone size is stated as once, few or many, or as a class when expanded; others skip it.

V gene: TRBV6-5
J gene: TRBJ1-4
clone size: once
D gene: TRBD1
CDR3 protein: CASARQGRNEKLFF
CDR3 DNA: TGTGCCAGCGCAAGACAGGGACGAAATGAAAAACTGTTTTTT

V gene: TRBV5-1
J gene: TRBJ1-2
clone size: NA
D gene: TRBD1
CDR3 protein: CASSSGTGATYGYTF
CDR3 DNA: TGCGCCAGCAGCTCGGGGACAGGGGCAACCTATGGCTACACCTTC

V gene: TRBV9
J gene: TRBJ2-1
clone size: NA
D gene: TRBD2
CDR3 protein: CASSTSGGSYNEQFF
CDR3 DNA: TGTGCCAGCAGCACATCCGGGGGGAGCTACAATGAGCAGTTCTTC

V gene: TRBV3-1/TRBV3-2
J gene: TRBJ1-6
clone size: NA
D gene: NA
CDR3 protein: CASSQATTTYNSPLHF
CDR3 DNA: TGTGCCAGCAGCCAAGCGACAACCACCTATAATTCACCCCTCCACTTT

V gene: TRBV19
J gene: TRBJ1-5
clone size: NA
D gene: NA
CDR3 protein: CASSLAGAINQPQHF
CDR3 DNA: TGTGCCAGTAGTTTGGCAGGGGCCATCAATCAGCCCCAGCATTTT

V gene: TRBV2
J gene: TRBJ2-4
clone size: NA
D gene: TRBD2
CDR3 protein: CASSIAGGSKNIQYF
CDR3 DNA: TGTGCCAGCAGTATAGCCGGGGGGTCCAAAAACATTCAGTACTTC

V gene: TRBV18
J gene: TRBJ1-1
clone size: NA
D gene: NA
CDR3 protein: CASSPRENTEAFF
CDR3 DNA: TGTGCCAGCTCACCCCGGGAGAACACTGAAGCTTTCTTT

V gene: TRBV18
J gene: TRBJ2-7
clone size: NA
D gene: TRBD2
CDR3 protein: CASSLSGRYEQYF
CDR3 DNA: TGTGCCAGCTCACTAAGCGGGAGATACGAGCAGTACTTC

V gene: TRBV20-1
J gene: TRBJ1-1
clone size: NA
D gene: NA
CDR3 protein: CSASRRDGNTEAFF
CDR3 DNA: TGCAGTGCTAGTCGCCGGGACGGGAACACTGAAGCTTTCTTT

V gene: TRBV9
J gene: TRBJ1-3
clone size: NA
D gene: NA
CDR3 protein: CASSVATGLSGNTIYF
CDR3 DNA: TGTGCCAGCAGCGTAGCAACAGGCTTATCTGGAAACACCATATATTTT

V gene: TRBV28
J gene: TRBJ1-6
clone size: NA
D gene: TRBD1
CDR3 protein: CASSIRYRGPNSPLHF
CDR3 DNA: TGTGCCAGCAGTATAAGATACAGGGGGCCAAATTCACCCCTCCACTTT

V gene: TRBV19
J gene: TRBJ1-5
clone size: NA
D gene: TRBD1
CDR3 protein: CAIGDRGPFQPQHF
CDR3 DNA: TGTGCCATTGGGGACAGGGGTCCCTTTCAGCCCCAGCATTTT

V gene: TRBV12-3/TRBV12-4
J gene: TRBJ1-4
clone size: NA
D gene: TRBD1
CDR3 protein: CASRGTDYEKLFF
CDR3 DNA: TGTGCCAGCCGAGGGACAGACTATGAAAAACTGTTTTTT

V gene: TRBV2
J gene: TRBJ2-7
clone size: NA
D gene: NA
CDR3 protein: CASRRDKDEQYF
CDR3 DNA: TGTGCCAGCAGGAGAGACAAGGACGAGCAGTACTTC

V gene: TRBV7-2
J gene: TRBJ2-1
clone size: NA
D gene: NA
CDR3 protein: CASSLTIEDEQFF
CDR3 DNA: TGTGCCAGCAGCCTGACCATAGAGGATGAGCAGTTCTTC